Each of the 13 T cell receptor beta chains below was sequenced from the same sample in a study of tumor and adjacent non-tumor tissue in lung cancer. A modified ARM-PCR protocol with three rounds of nested PCR amplified TCRbeta. TCRdb reprocessed the multiplex PCR reads with MiXCR, giving one entry per CDR3 protein. The sample comprises fewer than 120,000 distinct CDR3 sequences, roughly 84% of which are singletons, and about 23% rests with the top ten. RNA was extracted from bulk tissue without any cell sorting. The specimen sequenced was lung tumor tissue. These receptors were collected from a man in his sixties or seventies with non-small cell lung cancer.

V usage is TRBV10-3 and J usage is TRBJ2-7, with D possibly TRBD2 on 5 matching bases. The CDR3 consists of 14 residues. Trimming removed 7 bases from V and 9 bases from J, with 22 bases in between. Germline V gene sequence: CDR1 ENHRY, CDR2 SYGVKD. The CDR3 DNA follows: TGTGCCATCAAGGAGACGCGGGTAAGTGGAGTGCAGTACTTC. Protein product: CAIKETRVSGVQYF.

This clonotype was seen just once. The junction differs from germline at one of its ends, possibly a read error. The V gene is TRBV11-2, the J gene TRBJ2-1, with TRBD2 as a possible D gene (5 bases). Germline V gene sequence: CDR1 SGHAT, CDR2 FQNNGV. This CDR3 is built from 14 residues. The chain's CDR3 is CANSLARQFNEQFF. The CDR3 region has the DNA TGTGCCAACAGCTTAGCGAGACAATTCAATGAGCAGTTCTTC.

Of note for this clonotype: Without the conserved terminal phenylalanine or tryptophan, this CDR3 likely stems from a read error. The chain combines TRBV29-1 with TRBJ2-1; no clear D. The germline V gene has CDR1 SQVTM and CDR2 ANQGSEA. The CDR3 is 12 amino acids. CDR3 coding DNA: TGCGGCGTTGAAAAAGCAATGGGTGAGCAGTTCTTG. It encodes CGVEKAMGEQFL.

For this clonotype: The CDR3 does not end in the conserved phenylalanine or tryptophan, so this is likely a read error. It is unclear where the CDR3 begins or ends on the DNA, so no DNA is shown, and the CDR3 is as TCRdb lists it. The chain links TRBV20-1 to TRBJ2-1; the DNA was not used to check the table's D call, TRBD1. The CDR3 totals 17 residues, both ends included. Per the germline V gene, CDR1 is DFQATT and CDR2 is SNEGSKA (reference sequence). The CDR3 here is CSARDPSEGAGWDEQLL.

Note on this clonotype: Being one base from a much bigger clone, this may be a read error. The V call is TRBV5-1, the J call TRBJ2-7, with D unresolved. Trimming cost V 0 bases and J 0 bases, with 10 bases left between them. This CDR3 contains 15 residues. CDR1 and CDR2 (germline): SGHRS, YFSETQ. The CDR3 bases are TGCGCCAGCAGCTTGGTGGGGATAGACTCCTACGAGCAGTACTTC. Residues: CASSLVGIDSYEQYF. Filled out from reference TRBV5-1 and TRBJ2-7, the complete variable domain reads KAGVTQTPRYLIKTRGQQVTLSCSPISGHRSVSWYQQTPGQGLQFLFEYFSETQRNKGNFPGRFSGRQFSNSRSEMNVSTLELGDSALYLCASSLVGIDSYEQYFGPGTRLTVT.

This clonotype was counted many times. The chain has TRBV28 and TRBJ2-3; no clear D gene. Trimming removed 3 bases at V and 1 base at J, with 8 bases between. The V gene's germline CDR1 is MDHEN and CDR2 SYDVKM. The CDR3 has 14 amino acids. CDR3: CASSFVAGTDTQYF. The CDR3 bases are TGTGCCAGCAGTTTTGTCGCGGGCACAGATACGCAGTATTTT. Together with reference TRBV28 and TRBJ2-3, the CDR3 gives the full variable domain: DVKVTQSSRYLVKRTGEKVFLECVQDMDHENMFWYRQDPGLGLRLIYFSYDVKMKEKGDIPEGYSVSREKKERFSLILESASTNQTSMYLCASSFVAGTDTQYFGPGTRLTVL.

The chain links TRBV29-1 to TRBJ2-3; D not certain. Germline V gene sequence: CDR1 SQVTM, CDR2 ANQGSEA. This CDR3 spans 13 amino acids. This CDR3 reads CSATGQGTDTQYF. CDR3 coding DNA: TGCAGTGCTACTGGGCAGGGCACAGATACGCAGTATTTT.

This clonotype came up once. This is likely a read error, given that the CDR3 carries no conserved phenylalanine or tryptophan at its end. The V call is TRBV10-2, the J call TRBJ2-5; possibly TRBD1 for D (5 bases). Germline V CDR1 and CDR2: WSHSY, SAAADI. V gave up 10 bases and J gave up 5 bases, with 26 bases separating them. The CDR3 extends over 16 amino acids. CDR3 region: CATQGSATRCGETQYL. In DNA form, the CDR3 reads TGCGCCACCCAGGGAAGTGCAACGAGGTGTGGGGAGACCCAGTACTTA.

The J gene is TRBJ2-7, the V gene TRBV6-6; D is perhaps TRBD2 (6 bases). Deletions cut 5 bases from V and 12 bases from J, with 17 bases between. From germline, CDR1 is MNHNY and CDR2 SVGAGI (reference sequence). The CDR3 has 12 residues. The CDR3 DNA is TGTGCCAGCAGTATCCCGGGACTCGGTACGTACTTC. It encodes CASSIPGLGTYF.

Of note for this clonotype: At one end the junction does not follow the germline gene, possibly because of a read error. The V call is TRBV4-1, the J call TRBJ2-5, with 8 bases lining up with TRBD2. Per the germline V gene, CDR1 is MGHRA and CDR2 is YSYEKL. The CDR3 consists of 16 residues. CDR3 sequence: CANSRLRLAIQETQYF. CDR3 in DNA: TGCGCCAACAGCCGCTTGAGACTAGCGATTCAAGAGACCCAGTACTTC.

In regard to this clonotype: Since no conserved phenylalanine or tryptophan closes the CDR3, a read error is the likely cause. The chain uses TRBV4-3 and TRBJ2-1, with D perhaps matching TRBD2 (5 bases). CDR3 length equals 16 residues. Germline CDR1 LGHNA, CDR2 YSLEER. Trimming took off 3 bases at V and 7 bases at J, with 19 bases between the two ends. CDR3 bases: TGCGCCAGCAGCCAGGATATTAGCGTGAGGTATAATGAGCAGTTCTTG. As protein: CASSQDISVRYNEQFL.

As regards this clonotype: This may be a read error, as it is one base from a much larger clone. The J gene is TRBJ2-7, the V gene TRBV7-8, with D perhaps TRBD2 (5 bases). Germline CDR1 reads SGHVS; CDR2 reads FQNEAQ. CDR3 length: 12 residues. Trimming pared 5 bases from V and 5 bases from J, leaving 10 bases between. This CDR3 reads CASSPDGNEQYF. In DNA form, the CDR3 reads TGTGCCAGCAGCCCGGACGGGAACGAGCAGTACTTC.

As for this clonotype: One end of the junction fails to match germline, which may point to a read error. The chain uses TRBV5-4 and TRBJ1-2, with 7 bases identical to TRBD1. The length of the CDR3 is 16 residues. CDR1 SGHNT and CDR2 YYREEE come from the germline V gene (reference sequence). DNA for the CDR3: TGTGCCAGCAGCGGCGAACGACAGGGAGCCAACTATGACTACACCTTC. Its protein is CASSGERQGANYDYTF.